This T cell receptor (beta chain) was found in a study of cytomegalovirus exposure and HLA in healthy donors. Study outcomes and limitations: Under in vitro conditions, three CMV-associated chains were confirmed as specific for CMV antigens.

This clone was seen a few times. Its target is unknown. The donors were healthy bone marrow donors. The primer mix had 60 Vbeta and 13 Jbeta primers. Original data processing: As a later analysis found, there were 80 million to 90 million unique TCR beta chains, of which about 10 million were shared. Assay: immunoSEQ multiplex PCR; the TCRdb copy retains only in-frame clones and omits some. V, J and clone size are taken as reported in that table, and D and trimming were inferred from the DNA itself. The sample shows around 190,000 clones, more than 70% of them seen only once. The CDR3 is made up of 16 amino acids. The ends were cut back, 0 bases at V and 0 bases at J, with 8 bases in the middle. Germline lookup yields CDR1 LGHNA and CDR2 YSLEER.

This TCR was sampled from a man aged 25-45 years in good health and CMV-seropositive. The chain is built from TRBV4-3 and TRBJ2-2; no reliable D call. Input material: PBMCs. The CDR3 protein is CASSQESGTNTGELFF. As DNA, the CDR3 is TGCGCCAGCAGCCAAGAGTCAGGCACGAACACCGGGGAGCTGTTTTTT.